A single sample is the source of the 25 T cell receptor beta chains below, sequenced in a study of T cells in Graves' hyperthyroidism and ophthalmopathy. RNA transcripts were the template for amplifying TCR beta CDR3 regions. First-round RT-PCR with HTBI primers amplified the TCR CDR3 region. TCRdb re-called the multiplex PCR reads with MiXCR, one entry per CDR3 protein. The sample shows about 640,000 distinct CDR3 sequences, less than 45% of them seen only once. Sample: peripheral blood or thyroid tissue (not recorded which). The receptors stem from an adult man with Graves' disease, either hyperthyroidism or ophthalmopathy (not recorded which).

The chain carries TRBV5-1 and TRBJ2-2; either TRBD1 or TRBD2 may supply D (5 bases each). Germline CDR1 is SGHRS and CDR2 is YFSETQ. The CDR3 loop spans 14 amino acids. V was pared by 4 bases and J by 4 bases, with 11 bases between. In DNA form, the CDR3 reads TGCGCCAGCAGCACAGACAGCGGCACCGGGGAGCTGTTTTTT. It translates to CASSTDSGTGELFF.

J is TRBJ1-1 and V is TRBV2; D is possibly TRBD1 (6 bases). There are 13 residues in the CDR3. Per germline, CDR1 SNHLY and CDR2 FYNNEI. The ends were cut back, 1 base at V and 6 bases at J, with 9 bases in the middle. CDR3 nucleotide sequence: TGTGCCAGCAGTGAAGGGGGGGCAGCTGAAGCTTTCTTT. Translated: CASSEGGAAEAFF.

This clonotype has only a few counts. J is TRBJ1-2 and V is TRBV20-1, with 9 positions matching TRBD1. Germline assignment: CDR1 DFQATT and CDR2 SNEGSKA (reference sequence). CDR3 length: 15 residues. The J segment lost 6 bases and the V segment lost 0 bases, leaving 8 bases of the junction unmatched. The CDR3 here is CSARDGTGRWDGYTF. The CDR3, as DNA: TGCAGTGCTAGAGATGGGACAGGGAGGTGGGATGGCTACACCTTC.

This clonotype turned up a few times. The rearrangement links TRBV19 to TRBJ1-2; D is possibly TRBD1 (5 bases). The CDR3 runs 13 residues. CDR1 and CDR2 from the germline V gene are LNHDA and SQIVND (reference sequence). Trimming took 3 bases from V and 6 from J, leaving 11 bases between them. CDR3 region: CASSIGGTHGYTF. The CDR3 region has the DNA TGTGCCAGTAGTATTGGCGGGACCCATGGCTACACCTTC.

DNA for the CDR3: TGTGCCAGCAGTGACGACAGGGGGGGTTCGCCTAACTATGGCTACACCTTC. It codes for CASSDDRGGSPNYGYTF. The gene calls are TRBV6-4 and TRBJ1-2; 9 positions agree with TRBD1. Germline CDR1 MRHNA, CDR2 SNTAGT. V gave up 2 bases and J gave up 0 bases; unmatched junction bases: 7. CDR3 length equals 17 residues.

Concerning this clonotype: The conserved closing phenylalanine or tryptophan is absent in this CDR3, likely reflecting a read error. As DNA, the CDR3 is TGTGCCATCAGTGAGGGGGCAGGGGGGGCAAGCACTGAAGCTTTCCTT. Translated: CAISEGAGGASTEAFL. The chain couples TRBV10-3 to TRBJ1-1, with 7 bases that match TRBD1. The trim removed 2 bases at V and 4 bases at J, leaving 10 bases unmatched. Per the germline V gene, CDR1 is ENHRY and CDR2 is SYGVKD. This CDR3 region has 16 residues.

This clonotype appeared a single time. Possible read error: a much larger clone is one base away. The chain recombines TRBV7-2 with TRBJ2-7; the D gene could be TRBD1 or TRBD2 (5 bases each). The germline gives CDR1 SGHTA, CDR2 FQGNSA. This CDR3 has 14 amino acids. Here the CDR3 reads CAGSLGRGVYEQYF. The CDR3 region has the DNA TGTGCCGGCAGCTTGGGACGGGGAGTCTACGAGCAGTACTTC.

For this clonotype: This may come from a read error, since a much larger clone is one base off. This is likely a read error, given that the CDR3 carries no conserved phenylalanine or tryptophan at its end. The chain has TRBV10-3 and TRBJ2-7; D uncertain. Germline CDR1 is ENHRY and CDR2 is SYGVKD. Trimming shortened V by 3 bases and J by 0 bases, and 12 bases separated the two germline ends. CDR3 length: 15 amino acids. The CDR3 DNA sequence: TGTGCCATCAGTGAAGGGCACTTCGACTCCTACGAGCAGTACCTC. Translation: CAISEGHFDSYEQYL.

The V gene is TRBV6-5, the J gene TRBJ2-2; TRBD1 might be the D (6 bases). The germline gives CDR1 MNHEY, CDR2 SVGAGI. There are 13 residues in the CDR3. With 8 bases removed from V and 4 bases from J, the gap between germline ends came to 11 bases. The CDR3: CASEVRGTGELFF. In DNA, the CDR3 is TGTGCCAGCGAAGTCAGGGGCACCGGGGAGCTGTTTTTT.

This clonotype was detected only a few times. The chain recombines TRBV7-2 with TRBJ1-2, with unresolved D. The V end lost 2 bases, the J end lost 0 bases, and 10 bases lay between the germline ends. The CDR3 loop spans 15 amino acids. Germline values: CDR1 SGHTA, CDR2 FQGNSA. Written as DNA, the CDR3 is TGTGCCAGCAGCTTATACAGCGACGCTAACTATGGCTACACCTTC. Translating it yields CASSLYSDANYGYTF.

This clonotype came up a few times. The CDR3 nucleotides read TGCAGTGCTAGCGCCGGGACAGCAAGTAACACTGAAGCTTTCTTT. This sequence encodes CSASAGTASNTEAFF. The rearrangement uses TRBV20-1 and TRBJ1-1; 7 nucleotides agree with TRBD1. The CDR3 is 15 amino acids. CDR1 and CDR2 from the germline V gene are DFQATT and SNEGSKA (reference sequence). Losses at the gene ends were 3 bases for V and 2 bases for J; bases not matched to a gene: 9.

J is TRBJ2-1 and V is TRBV29-1; 11 bases are a match to TRBD1. The J call could be wrong; TRBJ2-7 is a better fit for the DNA end. Germline V gene data show CDR1 as SQVTM and CDR2 as ANQGSEA. CDR3 length equals 14 residues. The CDR3 sequence is CSVLRDRGGYEQYF. Here the CDR3 DNA reads TGCAGCGTGCTCCGGGACAGGGGGGGCTACGAGCAGTACTTC.

J is TRBJ1-4 and V is TRBV9, with D possibly TRBD1 on 6 matching bases. Germline CDR1 is SGDLS and CDR2 is YYNGEE. Trimming left V 0 bases short and J 0 bases short, with 12 bases between. CDR3 length equals 17 residues. The CDR3 is CASSVGTGYTTNEKLFF. CDR3 nucleotide sequence: TGTGCCAGCAGCGTAGGAACAGGGTATACAACTAATGAAAAACTGTTTTTT.

This clonotype was counted at least ten times. The J gene is TRBJ2-7, the V gene TRBV2; the D gene is possibly TRBD1 (5 bases). This CDR3 is built from 12 residues. The V end was cut by 6 bases, the J end by 2 bases, with 8 bases between. Germline CDR1 and CDR2: SNHLY and FYNNEI. The CDR3 DNA reads TGTGCCAGCAGGGACAACCCCTACGAGCAGTACTTC. Residues: CASRDNPYEQYF.

This clonotype has more than one count but fewer than ten. This rearrangement joins TRBV5-1 to TRBJ2-2; no firm D call. Germline CDR1 SGHRS, CDR2 YFSETQ. The CDR3 sequence is 15 residues long. The ends were cut back, 3 bases at V and 3 bases at J, with 12 bases in the middle. CDR3 loop: CASSSLGSDTGELFF. CDR3 sequence (DNA): TGCGCCAGCAGCTCTTTGGGATCGGACACCGGGGAGCTGTTTTTT.

As regards this clonotype: This may come from a read error, since a much larger clone is one base off. The V and J genes are TRBV24-1 and TRBJ1-4; possible D gene TRBD1, 5 bases. Germline V gives CDR1 KGHDR, CDR2 SFDVKD. CDR3 length: 15 residues. CDR3 residues: CATSDGRDWNEELFF. The CDR3 nucleotides are TGTGCCACCAGTGATGGCCGGGACTGGAATGAAGAACTGTTTTTT.

This clonotype was detected only a few times. CDR3 DNA sequence: TGTGCCAGCAGCTCCACAGGATCCCCTAATGAAAAACTGTTTTTT. Translated: CASSSTGSPNEKLFF. The chain is built from TRBV7-9 and TRBJ1-4, with D possibly TRBD1 on 5 matching bases. Per germline, CDR1 SEHNR and CDR2 FQNEAQ (reference sequence). CDR3 length: 15 residues. Trimming took 4 bases from V and 3 from J, leaving 12 bases between them.

With respect to this clonotype: Without the conserved terminal phenylalanine or tryptophan, this CDR3 likely stems from a read error. The chain recombines TRBV29-1 with TRBJ1-2; D is ambiguous. The CDR3 has 12 residues. Looked up from germline, CDR1 is SQVTM and CDR2 is ANQGSEA. V was clipped by 3 bases and J by 4 bases, with 9 bases between them. CDR3 sequence: CSVDSRFYGYTL. CDR3 coding DNA: TGCAGCGTTGACTCCCGCTTCTATGGCTACACCCTC.

J is TRBJ1-2 and V is TRBV6-6; TRBD1 agrees at 7 bases. From germline, CDR1 is MNHNY and CDR2 SVGAGI (reference sequence). V gave up 8 bases and J gave up 4 bases; unmatched junction bases: 7. This CDR3 region has 13 residues. CDR3 bases: TGTGCCAGCGAGGAGACAGGGAGCTATGGCTACACCTTC. Translation: CASEETGSYGYTF.

V usage is TRBV19 and J usage is TRBJ2-7; 7 bases are a match to TRBD1. Germline CDR1 reads LNHDA; CDR2 reads SQIVND (reference sequence). Trimming cost V 5 bases and J 9 bases; bases outside gene matches: 16. There are 15 residues in the CDR3. The CDR3 sequence is CASSSRQGVPSRQYF. Here the CDR3 DNA reads TGTGCCAGTAGTTCCCGACAGGGTGTCCCATCGCGGCAGTACTTC.

The chain uses TRBV5-5 and TRBJ2-2; possibly TRBD2 for D (6 bases). Germline-derived CDR1 and CDR2 are SGHKS and YYEKEE (reference sequence). The V end lost 3 bases, the J end lost 8 bases, and 8 bases lay between the germline ends. This CDR3 comprises 12 residues. DNA for the CDR3: TGTGCCAGCAGCTGGCTAGCGGGGGAGCTGTTTTTT. This codes for CASSWLAGELFF.

J is TRBJ1-1 and V is TRBV3-1; D gene unclear. Trimming removed 4 bases from V and 3 bases from J, with 12 bases in between. The CDR3 has 14 amino acids. Germline V lookup: CDR1 LGHDT, CDR2 YNNKEL (reference sequence). CDR3 region: CASSRSDGDTEAFF. As DNA, the CDR3 is TGTGCCAGCAGCCGATCGGACGGTGACACTGAAGCTTTCTTT.

This clonotype has only a few counts. The chain has TRBV20-1 and TRBJ1-2; no clear D. The CDR3 is 15 residues long. With 2 bases removed from V and 4 bases from J, the gap between germline ends came to 17 bases. Looked up from germline, CDR1 is DFQATT and CDR2 is SNEGSKA (reference sequence). The CDR3 here is CSARNWSAILYGYTF. The DNA of the CDR3 is TGCAGTGCTAGAAACTGGTCGGCGATACTCTATGGCTACACCTTC.

On this clonotype itself: It may be a read error: a sequence one base away is much more abundant. V gene TRBV15 combines with J gene TRBJ2-7, with 7 bases fitting TRBD1. The CDR3 consists of 12 residues. Looked up from germline, CDR1 is LNHNV and CDR2 is YYDKDF (reference sequence). CDR3 sequence reads: CATGTETYGQYF. DNA of the CDR3: TGTGCCACCGGGACAGAGACCTACGGGCAGTACTTC.

J is TRBJ1-2 and V is TRBV7-9; 9 bases agree with TRBD1. Germline CDR1 reads SEHNR; CDR2 reads FQNEAQ (reference sequence). This CDR3 has 12 residues. J was trimmed by 10 bases and V by 6 bases; bases with no gene match: 6. This chain's CDR3 is CASRSDRGDYTF. CDR3 DNA: TGTGCCAGCAGGTCGGACAGGGGAGACTACACCTTC.